This TCR beta chain was sequenced in a study of blood T cell repertoires in COVID-19. About the study: The United States, Italy and Spain were the sources of the acute and convalescent COVID-19 samples. PBMCs, B-cell-depleted T cells, or T cells provided the cDNA or gDNA that made up the material.

The V end lost 8 bases, the J end lost 4 bases, and 15 bases lay between the germline ends. This CDR3 is 13 amino acids long. In germline, CDR1 is LNHDA, CDR2 SQIVND (reference sequence). Per the original methods: It was from reference gene primer amplification that nucleated cell counts were estimated. Generated by immunoSEQ multiplex PCR, the TCRdb table keeps only in-frame clones and is missing some. That table furnishes V, J and clone size, whereas the DNA furnished D and trimming. The sample records hundreds of thousands of clones, 75% to 90% being singletons. This clonotype originated in a woman aged 25 to 45 with acute or convalescent COVID-19. The rearrangement joins TRBV19 to TRBJ2-7, with D perhaps TRBD1 (5 bases). The sequencing sample was made of peripheral blood. The CDR3 sequence is CASGAAVRYEQYF. The CDR3 DNA reads as TGTGCCAGTGGGGCGGCAGTAAGGTACGAGCAGTACTTC.